The rows below give T cell receptor beta chains drawn from one sample of a study of blood T cell repertoires in COVID-19. The assay was immunoSEQ multiplex PCR, and TCRdb's table has in-frame clones only and misses some. The sample consists of 200,000 to 250,000 clones, around 82% of them appearing once. Sequencing was done on a sample of peripheral blood. The receptors originated from a woman aged 80 or older with acute or convalescent COVID-19. Each CDR3 is given with its conserved first and last residue. A D gene is named only where the DNA matches it firmly. Not every row has a clone size; where given, it reads once, few, many or a size class.

TRBJ2-3,TRBD1,.,TRBV5-6,CASSQNLGGGTQYF,TGTGCCAGCAGCCAAAACTTAGGGGGCGGTACGCAGTATTTT
TRBJ2-1,.,.,TRBV18,CASSRERYNEQFF,TGTGCCAGCTCACGGGAGCGCTACAATGAGCAGTTCTTC
TRBJ2-7,TRBD2,.,TRBV18,CASSSRLASGDGEQYF,TGTGCCAGCTCATCCCGTTTGGCTAGCGGGGACGGCGAGCAGTACTTC
TRBJ2-7,.,.,TRBV7-2,CASSRPGGSTYEQYF,TGTGCCAGCAGCCGTCCGGGGGGCAGCACCTACGAGCAGTACTTC
TRBJ2-5,TRBD1,.,TRBV10-3,CAIRHSSGQGEETQYF,TGTGCCATCAGACACTCCTCGGGACAGGGGGAAGAGACCCAGTACTTC
TRBJ2-3,TRBD1,.,TRBV7-3,CASSLGTGRDTQYF,TGTGCCAGCAGCTTAGGGACAGGGAGGGATACGCAGTATTTT
TRBJ2-5,.,.,TRBV6-5,CASSYSGTRKETQYF,TGTGCCAGCAGTTACTCCGGGACACGCAAAGAAACCCAGTACTTC
TRBJ2-7,TRBD1,.,TRBV28,CASTSGQSGRSYEQYF,TGTGCCAGCACCTCGGGACAGTCGGGTCGGTCCTACGAGCAGTACTTC
TRBJ2-1,TRBD1,.,TRBV5-1,CASSPVPGQGYNQQFF,TGCGCCAGCAGCCCCGTCCCGGGACAGGGCTACAATCAGCAGTTCTTC
TRBJ1-2,TRBD1,.,TRBV2,CASSLTGGWYGYTF,TGTGCCAGCAGTCTGACAGGGGGCTGGTATGGCTACACCTTC
TRBJ2-1,TRBD1,.,TRBV7-9,CASSPTGGSYNEQFF,TGTGCCAGCAGCCCAACAGGGGGCTCCTACAATGAGCAGTTCTTC
TRBJ2-1,TRBD2,.,TRBV9,CASSFSGTSGGPGQFF,TGTGCCAGCAGCTTTTCCGGGACTAGCGGGGGGCCTGGGCAGTTCTTC
TRBJ1-6,.,.,TRBV5-4,CASSLDPDRRGGSPLHF,TGTGCCAGCAGCTTAGACCCGGACAGAAGGGGCGGATCACCCCTCCACTTT
TRBJ1-5,TRBD1,once,TRBV29-1,CSVSDRDNQPQHF,TGCAGCGTGTCCGACAGGGACAATCAGCCCCAGCATTTT